This TCR beta chain emerged from a study of shared T cell receptors in the human thymus. The table came from immunoSEQ multiplex PCR; TCRdb's copy has only in-frame clones and leaves some out. The sample has 500,000 to 750,000 clones, more than 75% seen once; the top ten hold roughly 0.0097%. The CDR3 consists of 17 residues. Trimming took 2 bases from V and 3 from J; bases not matched to a gene: 8. In germline, CDR1 is SGHDT, CDR2 YYEEEE. These sequences were also reported in another study, on human thymus T cells. As that study records: Immunologically healthy infants in Finland undergoing congenital heart defect surgery were the donors. Resected material from corrective heart surgery provided the thymus tissue analysed. V and J genes seemed to be used with bias in thymic and blood repertoires. Related work found strong thymic repertoire overlap between unrelated individuals.

The sequenced sample was thymocytes. V and J are TRBV5-6 and TRBJ2-4, with 10 bases identical to TRBD1. The clonotype originates from a boy under two years old with a congenital heart defect. In nucleotides, the CDR3 is TGTGCCAGCAGCTTTTGGGACAGGGGCCGGGTCAAAAACATTCAGTACTTC. The encoded protein is CASSFWDRGRVKNIQYF.